This T cell receptor (beta chain) was retrieved from a study of Ad26.COV2.S vaccination and SARS-CoV-2 variants. Study as a whole: Each vaccinee took Ad26.COV2.S intramuscularly, once or twice 56 days apart.

This CDR3 has 15 amino acids. From germline, CDR1 is MNHEY and CDR2 SVGEGT. The germline V and J ends were trimmed by 2 bases and 2 bases, with 12 bases remaining between them. Method: immunoSEQ multiplex PCR; TCRdb's copy keeps in-frame clones and lacks some. The table shows roughly 350,000 clones, with 75% to 90% occurring only once. The treatment is: some 19 received Ad26.COV2.S at low or high dose, single or two shots; 5 received placebo; per-sample allocation not given. Samples were taken on day 63 after the first vaccine or placebo injection. The V call is TRBV6-2 or TRBV6-3, the J call TRBJ1-1, with D hard to call. This sequence originates from a person aged 18-60 years who received the Ad26.COV2.S COVID-19 vaccine or a placebo. This specimen was peripheral blood, taken in a trial of Ad26.COV2.S vaccine versus placebo. The CDR3 region is CASSYAPQVNTEAFF. The CDR3 nucleotides are TGTGCCAGCAGTTACGCCCCGCAGGTCAACACTGAAGCTTTCTTT.